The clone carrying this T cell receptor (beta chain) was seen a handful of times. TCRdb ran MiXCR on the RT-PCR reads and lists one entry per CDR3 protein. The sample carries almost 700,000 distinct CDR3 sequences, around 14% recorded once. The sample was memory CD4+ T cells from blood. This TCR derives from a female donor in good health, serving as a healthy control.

CDR3 protein: CASSSSGTSREQFF. In nucleotides, the CDR3 is TGTGCCAGCAGCTCCTCGGGGACTAGCCGTGAGCAGTTCTTC. The chain carries TRBV7-6 and TRBJ2-1; 9 nucleotides match TRBD2. This CDR3 has 14 amino acids. Germline CDR1 SGHVS, CDR2 FNYEAQ. The trim removed 4 bases at V and 9 bases at J, leaving 7 bases unmatched. Combining the CDR3 with reference TRBV7-6 and TRBJ2-1 gives the whole variable domain GAGVSQSPRYKVTKRGQDVALRCDPISGHVSLYWYRQALGQGPEFLTYFNYEAQQDKSGLPNDRFSAERPEGSISTLTIQRTEQRDSAMYRCASSSSGTSREQFFGPGTRLTVL.